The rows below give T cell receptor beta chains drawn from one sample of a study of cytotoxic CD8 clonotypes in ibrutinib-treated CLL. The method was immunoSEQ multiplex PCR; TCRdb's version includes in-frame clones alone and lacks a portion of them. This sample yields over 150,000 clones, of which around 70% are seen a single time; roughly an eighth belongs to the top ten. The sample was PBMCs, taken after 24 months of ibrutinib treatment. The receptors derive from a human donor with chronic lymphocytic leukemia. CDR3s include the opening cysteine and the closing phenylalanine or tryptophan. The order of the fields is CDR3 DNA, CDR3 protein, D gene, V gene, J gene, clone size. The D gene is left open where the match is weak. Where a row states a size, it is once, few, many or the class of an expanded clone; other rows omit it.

DNA: TGCGCCAGCAGCTTGGGCTTACTAGCGGGAAGGGCGAATACGCAGTATTTT
CDR3: CASSLGLLAGRANTQYF
D: TRBD2
V: TRBV5-1
J: TRBJ2-3
size: .

DNA: TGTGCCAGCAGCCCCCCCTCGGTCTACGAGCAGTACTTC
CDR3: CASSPPSVYEQYF
D: .
V: TRBV7-9
J: TRBJ2-7
size: .

DNA: TGCAGCGCTGGGGTAACACAGAGCACAGATACGCAGTATTTT
CDR3: CSAGVTQSTDTQYF
D: .
V: TRBV29-1
J: TRBJ2-3
size: .

DNA: TGTGCCAGCAGCGTAGGAGGCGTGTCCTACGAGCAGTACTTC
CDR3: CASSVGGVSYEQYF
D: .
V: TRBV9
J: TRBJ2-7
size: .

DNA: TGTGCCAGCAGCCTACTAGCGGGAGGGTCCTACGAGCAGTACTTC
CDR3: CASSLLAGGSYEQYF
D: TRBD2
V: TRBV7-9
J: TRBJ2-7
size: few

DNA: TGTGCCAGCAGCGAATACAGGGTCGGGTATGGCTACACCTTC
CDR3: CASSEYRVGYGYTF
D: .
V: TRBV7-9
J: TRBJ1-2
size: few

DNA: TGTGCCAGCAGCAAGACAGATAATGAGCAGTTCTTC
CDR3: CASSKTDNEQFF
D: .
V: TRBV7-2
J: TRBJ2-1
size: .

DNA: TGTGCCAGCAGCCCGACAGGGGCAGGGAACTATGGCTACACCTTC
CDR3: CASSPTGAGNYGYTF
D: TRBD1
V: TRBV27
J: TRBJ1-2
size: .

DNA: TGTGCCAGCAGTGGACAGGGGGGGAACGAAAAACTGTTTTTT
CDR3: CASSGQGGNEKLFF
D: TRBD1
V: TRBV2
J: TRBJ1-4
size: few

DNA: TGCGCCAGCAGCCAAGATGTCGCATACTACGAGCAGTACTTC
CDR3: CASSQDVAYYEQYF
D: .
V: TRBV4-3
J: TRBJ2-7
size: .

DNA: TGTGCCAGCAGCCAAGATAGGGGTACTTACTATGGCTACACCTTC
CDR3: CASSQDRGTYYGYTF
D: .
V: TRBV4-2
J: TRBJ1-2
size: .

DNA: TGTGCCAGCAGTTTACGTCGCGCGGGAGGGCCCCACAATGAGCAGTTCTTC
CDR3: CASSLRRAGGPHNEQFF
D: TRBD2
V: TRBV27
J: TRBJ2-1
size: once

DNA: TGTGCCAGCAGGATAGGGCTACATGAGGACTATGGCTACACCTTC
CDR3: CASRIGLHEDYGYTF
D: .
V: TRBV2
J: TRBJ1-2
size: .

DNA: TGCGCCAGCAGCACAACCGGGGTTAACTATGGCTACACCTTC
CDR3: CASSTTGVNYGYTF
D: .
V: TRBV5-1
J: TRBJ1-2
size: .

DNA: TGTGCCAGCAGCTTAGATGGACTAGCTGAGAATGAGCAGTTCTTC
CDR3: CASSLDGLAENEQFF
D: TRBD2
V: TRBV7-3
J: TRBJ2-1
size: .

DNA: TGTGCCAGCAGCTTAGCCGGACGGAGGATTTACTTC
CDR3: CASSLAGRRIYF
D: .
V: TRBV7-9
J: TRBJ2-7
size: .

DNA: TGTGCCAGCAGTGCCAGCCAAGAGACCCAGTACTTC
CDR3: CASSASQETQYF
D: .
V: TRBV2
J: TRBJ2-5
size: .

DNA: TGCGCCAGCAGGTCGACTAGCGGGAGAATATACGAGCAGTACTTC
CDR3: CASRSTSGRIYEQYF
D: TRBD2
V: TRBV10-2
J: TRBJ2-7
size: .